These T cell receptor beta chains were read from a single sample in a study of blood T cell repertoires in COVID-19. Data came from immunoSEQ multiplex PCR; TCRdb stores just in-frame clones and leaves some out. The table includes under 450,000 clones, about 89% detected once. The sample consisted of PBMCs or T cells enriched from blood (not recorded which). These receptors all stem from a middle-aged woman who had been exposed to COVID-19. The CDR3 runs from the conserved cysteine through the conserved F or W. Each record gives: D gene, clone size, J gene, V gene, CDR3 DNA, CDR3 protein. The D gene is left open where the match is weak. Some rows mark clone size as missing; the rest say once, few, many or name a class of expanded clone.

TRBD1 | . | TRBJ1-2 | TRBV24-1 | TGTGCCACCAGTGATTCCAAGACAGGGTCCAACTATGGCTACACCTTC | CATSDSKTGSNYGYTF
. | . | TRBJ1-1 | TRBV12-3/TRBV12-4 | TGTGCCAGCAGTTTCATCACTGAAGCTTTCTTT | CASSFITEAFF
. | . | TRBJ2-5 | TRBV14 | TGTGCCAGCAGCCAAGCAGGGCGACGTCAAGAGACCCAGTACTTC | CASSQAGRRQETQYF
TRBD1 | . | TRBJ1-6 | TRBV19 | TGTGCCAGTAGCGTCCAACCAGGGGGACTGGGGTCACCCCTCCACTTT | CASSVQPGGLGSPLHF
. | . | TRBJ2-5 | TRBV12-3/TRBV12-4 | TGTGCCAGCAGTTTAAACCAGGGCCGGACCCAGTACTTC | CASSLNQGRTQYF
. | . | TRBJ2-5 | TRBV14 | TGTGCCAGCAGCCCTCTCGACGGCAGGGTTAAAGAGACCCAGTACTTC | CASSPLDGRVKETQYF
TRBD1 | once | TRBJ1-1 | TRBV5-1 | TGCGCCAGCAGGACAGGGGACTTTCTGAACACTGAAGCTTTCTTT | CASRTGDFLNTEAFF
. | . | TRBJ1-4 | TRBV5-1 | TGCGCCAGCAGCTTCGGAGGGCCCGAAAAACTGTTTTTT | CASSFGGPEKLFF
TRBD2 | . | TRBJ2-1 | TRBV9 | TGTGCCAGCAGCGTAGAGCTAGCGGCCTACAATGAGCAGTTCTTC | CASSVELAAYNEQFF
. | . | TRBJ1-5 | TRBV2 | TGTGCCAGCACCCAGGGCAATCAGCCCCAGCATTTT | CASTQGNQPQHF
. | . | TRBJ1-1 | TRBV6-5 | TGTGCCAGCACGGCGGTTGGCAGAGCGAACACTGAAGCTTTCTTT | CASTAVGRANTEAFF
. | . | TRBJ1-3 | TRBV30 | TGTGCCTGGTCCGTAGGAAACACCATATATTTT | CAWSVGNTIYF
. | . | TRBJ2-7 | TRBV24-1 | TGTGCCACCAGTGATCCCTGGGAGTTCTACGAGCAGTACTTC | CATSDPWEFYEQYF
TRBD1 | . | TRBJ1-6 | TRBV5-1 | TGCGCCAGCACCAGGACAGGGACCTCCTATAATTCACCCCTCCACTTT | CASTRTGTSYNSPLHF
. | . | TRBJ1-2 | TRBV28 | TGTGCCAGCATCAGGGGAGACTATGGCTACACCTTC | CASIRGDYGYTF
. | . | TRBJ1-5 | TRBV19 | TGTGCCAGTAGTATGTACGAGGGAGCGGGAAGCAATCAGCCCCAGCATTTT | CASSMYEGAGSNQPQHF
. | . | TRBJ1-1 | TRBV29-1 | TGCAGCGTTGGGGGCATGAACACTGAAGCTTTCTTT | CSVGGMNTEAFF
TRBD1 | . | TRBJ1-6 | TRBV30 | TGTGCCTGGAGTGTTGACAGGGTAAAATCACCCCTCCACTTT | CAWSVDRVKSPLHF
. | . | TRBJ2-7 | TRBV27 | TGTGCCAGCAGTCCAACAGGGACATACGAGCAGTACTTC | CASSPTGTYEQYF
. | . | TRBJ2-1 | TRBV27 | TGTGCCAGCATCGGGGCCTACAATGAGCAGTTCTTC | CASIGAYNEQFF
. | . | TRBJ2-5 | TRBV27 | TGTGCCAGCAGCAACCGAGGGGAGACCCAGTACTTC | CASSNRGETQYF
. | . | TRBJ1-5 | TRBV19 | TGTGCCAGTAGTATCGCAGACAATCAGCCCCAGCATTTT | CASSIADNQPQHF
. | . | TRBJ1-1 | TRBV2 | TGTGCCAGCAGTGTCAGTATGAACACTGAAGCTTTCTTT | CASSVSMNTEAFF
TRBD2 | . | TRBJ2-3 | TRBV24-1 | TGTGCCACCAGTGGGGGACTAGCGGGCTTTAGAGATACGCAGTATTTT | CATSGGLAGFRDTQYF
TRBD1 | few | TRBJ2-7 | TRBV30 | TGTGCCTGGAGGGACCCCGGGACAGGGTTCGGGCAGTACTTC | CAWRDPGTGFGQYF
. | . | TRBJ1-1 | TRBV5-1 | TGCGCCAGCAGCTCGGACAGCCTCATGAACACTGAAGCTTTCTTT | CASSSDSLMNTEAFF
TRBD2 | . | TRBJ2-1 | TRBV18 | TGTGCCAGCTCACCAGTAGCGGGACCTACGGAGCAGTTCTTC | CASSPVAGPTEQFF
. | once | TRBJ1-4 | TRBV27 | TGTGCCAGCAGTTTACTAGGGGGGAGGGGAACTAATGAAAAACTGTTTTTT | CASSLLGGRGTNEKLFF
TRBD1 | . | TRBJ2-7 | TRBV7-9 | TGTGCCAGCAGCTTCCCGACAGGGTCCGACCACGAGCAGTACTTC | CASSFPTGSDHEQYF
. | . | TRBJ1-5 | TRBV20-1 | TGCAGTGCTAGTCGAGTTGATCAGCCCCAGCATTTT | CSASRVDQPQHF
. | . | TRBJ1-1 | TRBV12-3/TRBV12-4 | TGTGCCAGCACCTCACAGGGTAACACTGAAGCTTTCTTT | CASTSQGNTEAFF
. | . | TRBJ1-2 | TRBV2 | TGTGCCAGCAGTGTGGTCGGGTATGGCTACACCTTC | CASSVVGYGYTF
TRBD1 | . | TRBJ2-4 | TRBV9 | TGTGCCAGCAGCCCGAGACAGGGGGGAACCAAAAACATTCAGTACTTC | CASSPRQGGTKNIQYF
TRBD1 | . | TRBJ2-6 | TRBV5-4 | TGTGCCAGCAGCTTGGCGACGGGACAGGGGGCTGTGGGGGCCAACGTCCTGACTTTC | CASSLATGQGAVGANVLTF
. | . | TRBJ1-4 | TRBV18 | TGTGCCAGCTCACCTTTTACAGGGTCCGAACGAAAACTGTTTTTT | CASSPFTGSERKLFF
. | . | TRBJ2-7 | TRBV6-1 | TGTGCCAGCAGTGTCCTTCCACAGGGCCGGCTCTACGAGCAGTACTTC | CASSVLPQGRLYEQYF
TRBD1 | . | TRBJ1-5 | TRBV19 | TGTGCCAGTAAGGACAGGGGCCAAATTAATCAGCCCCAGCATTTT | CASKDRGQINQPQHF
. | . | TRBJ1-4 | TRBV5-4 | TGTGCCAGCAGCTTGGACCAGGCAACTAATGAAAAACTGTTTTTT | CASSLDQATNEKLFF
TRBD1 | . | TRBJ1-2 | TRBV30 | TGTGCCTGGCTTACCCCGGGACAGGGGAGCAGAGGCTACACCTTC | CAWLTPGQGSRGYTF
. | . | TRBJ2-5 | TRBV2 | TGTGCCAGCAGGAGGGAGTTACAAGAGACCCAGTACTTC | CASRRELQETQYF